This T cell receptor beta chain derives from a study of beta chain features in type 1 diabetes. Study summary: Age, gender and cell yields were similar between patients and healthy donors. The study examined about 100,000,000 sorted cells across all samples.

Cell sorting via CD45RO/CCR7/CD25/CD127/CD95/CD27 was performed to obtain CD4+ naive, central memory, regulatory and stem cell-like memory cells. The sample holds a few counts of this clone. The antigen is not known. Study-level results: In all four CD4+ subsets, TCRB CDR3 length was significantly, moderately reduced in type 1 diabetes. Reduced insertions and increased deletions marked VDJ junctions in type 1 diabetes patients.

After removal of 4 bases from V and 1 base from J, the junction contained 4 bases not matched to a gene. CDR1 is SGHDT, CDR2 YYEEEE, per germline. The CDR3 spans 14 residues. cDNA synthesis used the whole RNA isolate, giving expressed TCRB sequences. Clones were read by immunoSEQ multiplex PCR, and TCRdb kept only the in-frame ones, dropping some. The sample lists 200,000 to 300,000 clones, about 11% occurring once. The clonotype comes from a man aged 30-40 years with type 1 diabetes. The V gene is TRBV5-6, the J gene TRBJ1-1; 7 bases agree with TRBD1. The sequencing sample was made of naive CD4+ T cells from blood. CDR3 coding DNA: TGTGCCAGCAGCCGCAGACAGGGGAACACTGAAGCTTTCTTT. Residues: CASSRRQGNTEAFF. The variable domain in full, with the rest retrieved from reference TRBV5-6 and TRBJ1-1, is DAGVTQSPTHLIKTRGQQVTLRCSPKSGHDTVSWYQQALGQGPQFIFQYYEEEERQRGNFPDRFSGHQFPNYSSELNVNALLLGDSALYLCASSRRQGNTEAFFGQGTRLTVV.